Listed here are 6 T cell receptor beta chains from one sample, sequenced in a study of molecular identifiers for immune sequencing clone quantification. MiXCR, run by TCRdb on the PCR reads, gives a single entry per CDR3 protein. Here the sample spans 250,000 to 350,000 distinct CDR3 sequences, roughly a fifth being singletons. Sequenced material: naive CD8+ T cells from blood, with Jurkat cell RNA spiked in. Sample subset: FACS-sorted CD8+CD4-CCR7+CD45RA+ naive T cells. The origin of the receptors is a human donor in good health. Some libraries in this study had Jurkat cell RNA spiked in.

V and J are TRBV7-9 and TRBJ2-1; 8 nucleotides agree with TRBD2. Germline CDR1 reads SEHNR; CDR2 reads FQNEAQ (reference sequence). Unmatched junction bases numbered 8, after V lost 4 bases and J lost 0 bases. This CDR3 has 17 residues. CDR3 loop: CASSSSPSGSSYNEQFF. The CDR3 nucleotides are TGTGCCAGCAGCTCGTCGCCTAGCGGGTCCTCCTACAATGAGCAGTTCTTC.

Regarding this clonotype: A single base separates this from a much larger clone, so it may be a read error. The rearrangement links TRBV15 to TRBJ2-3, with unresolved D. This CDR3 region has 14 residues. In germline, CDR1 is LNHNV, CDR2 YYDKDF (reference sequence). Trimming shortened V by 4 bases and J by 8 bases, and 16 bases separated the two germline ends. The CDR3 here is CATSTQIPRGTQYF. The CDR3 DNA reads TGTGCCACCAGCACCCAAATTCCAAGAGGTACGCAGTATTTT.

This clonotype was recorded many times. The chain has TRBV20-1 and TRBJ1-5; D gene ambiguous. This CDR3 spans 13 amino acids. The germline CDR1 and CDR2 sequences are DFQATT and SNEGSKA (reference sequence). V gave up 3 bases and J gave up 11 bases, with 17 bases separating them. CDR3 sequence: CSARSLYQSAQHF. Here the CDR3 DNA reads TGCAGTGCTAGGAGCCTCTACCAGTCAGCCCAGCATTTT.

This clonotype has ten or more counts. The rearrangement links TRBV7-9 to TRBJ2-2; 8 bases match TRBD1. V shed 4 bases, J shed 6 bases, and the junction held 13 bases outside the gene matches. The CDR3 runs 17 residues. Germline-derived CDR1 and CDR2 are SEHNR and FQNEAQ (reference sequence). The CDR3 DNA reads TGTGCCAGCAGCTCCGCTGAGTTGACAGGGGTTCCCGGGGAGCTGTTTTTT. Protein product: CASSSAELTGVPGELFF.

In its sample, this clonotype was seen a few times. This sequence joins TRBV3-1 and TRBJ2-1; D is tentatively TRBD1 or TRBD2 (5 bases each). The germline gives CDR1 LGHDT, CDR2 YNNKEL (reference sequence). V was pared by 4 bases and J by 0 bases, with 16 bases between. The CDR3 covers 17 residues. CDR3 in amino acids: CASSPVLGGASYNEQFF. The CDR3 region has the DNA TGTGCCAGCAGCCCCGTTCTTGGGGGTGCCTCCTACAATGAGCAGTTCTTC.

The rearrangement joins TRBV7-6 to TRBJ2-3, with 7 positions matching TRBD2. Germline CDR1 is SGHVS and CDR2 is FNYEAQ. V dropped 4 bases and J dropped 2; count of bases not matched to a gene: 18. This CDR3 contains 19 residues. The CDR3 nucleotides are TGTGCCAGCAGCTATAATTCACCCGGGACTACACGAGACACAGATACGCAGTATTTT. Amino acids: CASSYNSPGTTRDTDTQYF.